The 3 T cell receptor beta chains listed next were all sequenced from one sample in a study of cytotoxic CD8 clonotypes in ibrutinib-treated CLL. Method: immunoSEQ multiplex PCR; TCRdb's copy keeps in-frame clones and lacks some. The sample carries roughly 130,000 clones, about 79% recorded once. The specimen was PBMCs, collected after 12 months of ibrutinib treatment. The receptors were gathered from a human donor with chronic lymphocytic leukemia.

The DNA for the CDR3 is TGTGCCAGTAGGGAAAGACAGGGGGCGCGAACTGAAGCTTTCTTT. As protein: CASRERQGARTEAFF. The chain is built from TRBV19 and TRBJ1-1; TRBD1 agrees at 10 bases. The CDR3 extends over 15 amino acids. V gave up 6 bases and J gave up 5 bases; unmatched junction bases: 9. Germline V gene data show CDR1 as LNHDA and CDR2 as SQIVND (reference sequence).

This chain connects TRBV19 to TRBJ2-1; no clear D gene. The CDR3 covers 15 residues. Germline V gene lookup returns CDR1 LNHDA and CDR2 SQIVND (reference sequence). Between the trimmed V and J ends, which lost 4 bases and 4 bases, there was a span of 14 bases. CDR3 region: CASSKDLGWYNEQFF. CDR3 sequence (DNA): TGTGCCAGTAGTAAAGATTTAGGGTGGTACAATGAGCAGTTCTTC.

This clone was recorded only once. This sequence joins TRBV6-4 and TRBJ2-1, with 9 nucleotides matching TRBD2. The V gene end was trimmed by 6 bases and the J gene end by 7 bases; junction bases not matched to a gene: 7. Germline V CDR1 and CDR2: MRHNA, SNTAGT. The CDR3 is 14 residues long. CDR3 DNA: TGTGCCAGCAGCCTTAGCGGGAGTTTTAATGAGCAGTTCTTC. Protein: CASSLSGSFNEQFF.